This T cell receptor (beta chain) is drawn from a study of blood T cell repertoires in COVID-19. Study summary: From T cells, B-cell-depleted T cells, or PBMCs came the material, which was cDNA or gDNA.

Authors' processing steps: Scientists estimated how many nucleated cells there were by amplifying reference gene primers. Sequenced by immunoSEQ multiplex PCR; TCRdb stores in-frame clones only, minus some. That table gives V, J and clone size, and the DNA gave D and trimming. The sample includes around 480,000 clones, around 90% of them seen just once. Participant ages covered 18 to 89 years across some 25 US areas. Donors of Cohort 3 who recovered were those that had two negative PCRs, clearance, or symptom resolution. The ends lost 3 bases at V and 1 base at J; junction bases unmatched: 6. The CDR3 runs 16 residues. The germline V gene encodes CDR1 MNHNS and CDR2 SASEGT. This clone turned up a few times.

The source material was PBMCs or T cells enriched from blood (not recorded which). This TCR derives from a woman between 18 and 29 years old who had recovered from COVID-19. The chain employs TRBV6-1 and TRBJ2-3; 8 nucleotides line up with TRBD1. This CDR3 is CASSDTPGQGTDTQYF. DNA of the CDR3: TGTGCCAGCAGTGACACCCCGGGACAGGGCACAGATACGCAGTATTTT.